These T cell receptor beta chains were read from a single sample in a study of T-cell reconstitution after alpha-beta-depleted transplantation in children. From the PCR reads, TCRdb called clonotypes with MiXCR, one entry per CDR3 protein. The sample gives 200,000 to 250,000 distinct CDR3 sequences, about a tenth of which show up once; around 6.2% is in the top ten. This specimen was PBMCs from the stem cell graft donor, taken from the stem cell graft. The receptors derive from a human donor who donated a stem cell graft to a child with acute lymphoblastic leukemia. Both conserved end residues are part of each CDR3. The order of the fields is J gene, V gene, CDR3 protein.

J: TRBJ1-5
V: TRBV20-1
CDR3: CSARALVGGIGNQPQHF

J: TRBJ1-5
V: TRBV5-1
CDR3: CASSSQGLGQPQHF

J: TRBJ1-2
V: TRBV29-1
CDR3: CSAWTVTSYGYTF

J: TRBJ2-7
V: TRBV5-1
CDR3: CASSFVTGTGESYEQYF

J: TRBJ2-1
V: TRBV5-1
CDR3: CASSLNFPPSGHNEQFF

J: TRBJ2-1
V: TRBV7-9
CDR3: CASSTYRGLNEQFF

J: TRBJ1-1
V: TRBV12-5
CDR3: CASGLGQGAGGTEAFF

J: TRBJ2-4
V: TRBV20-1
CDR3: CSAREGPKNIQYF

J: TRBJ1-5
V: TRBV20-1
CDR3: CSARRGDRGNQPQHF

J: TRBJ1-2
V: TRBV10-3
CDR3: CAINPGRSGYTF

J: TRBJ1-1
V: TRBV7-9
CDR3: CASSWGQMNTEAFF

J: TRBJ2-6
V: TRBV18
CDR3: CASSPLGQGAQGANVLTF

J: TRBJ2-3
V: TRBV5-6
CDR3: CASSFRGTSEDTQYF

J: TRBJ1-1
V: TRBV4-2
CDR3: CASSQEARVLEGATDTEAFF

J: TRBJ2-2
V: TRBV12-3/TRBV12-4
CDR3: CASSLRDRVTGELFF

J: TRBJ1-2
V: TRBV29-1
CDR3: CSVVPTLSANYGYTF

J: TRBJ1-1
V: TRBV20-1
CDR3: CSARHMTNTEAFF

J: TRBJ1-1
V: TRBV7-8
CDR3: CASSRLFGNTEAFF

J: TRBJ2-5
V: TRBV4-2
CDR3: CASSQERGGTQETQYF

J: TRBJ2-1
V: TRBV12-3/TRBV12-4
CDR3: CASSYDNLGGSPQFF

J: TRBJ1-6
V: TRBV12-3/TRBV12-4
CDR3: CASRRAGASNSPLHF

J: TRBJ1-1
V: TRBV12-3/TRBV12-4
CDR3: CASSLGGWEAEAFF

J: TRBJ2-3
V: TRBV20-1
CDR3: CSAYERRGLITDTQYF

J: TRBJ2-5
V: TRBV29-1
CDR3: CSVGIAGEIQETQYF

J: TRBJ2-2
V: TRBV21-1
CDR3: CASSKLRPGQGFPGELFF

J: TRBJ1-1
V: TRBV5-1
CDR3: CASSLSSANTEAFF

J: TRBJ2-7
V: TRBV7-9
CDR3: CASSSVSVKTYEQYF

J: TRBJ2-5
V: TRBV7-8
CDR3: CASSSQGKVGETQYF

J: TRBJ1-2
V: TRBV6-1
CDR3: CASSPPHGLGYTF

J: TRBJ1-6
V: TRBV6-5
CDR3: CASSYSPTRVSSYNSPLHF

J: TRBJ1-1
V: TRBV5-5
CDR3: CASSPLAGALNTEAFF

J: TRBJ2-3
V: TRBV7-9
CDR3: CASSLAGYTDTQYF

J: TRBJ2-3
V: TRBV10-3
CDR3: CAISELTSSTDTQYF

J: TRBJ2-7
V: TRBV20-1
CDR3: CSAGRGGPTIYYEQYF

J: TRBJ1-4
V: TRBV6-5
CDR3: CASSFSGRGNEKLFF

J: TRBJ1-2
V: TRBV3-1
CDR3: CASSQEGGRVNYGYTF

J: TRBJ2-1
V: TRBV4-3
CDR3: CASSQVLNWRGSNNEQFF

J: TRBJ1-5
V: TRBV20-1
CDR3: CSARSLGGYSNQPQHF